A selection of T cell receptor beta chains follows, all from one sample in a study of cytomegalovirus exposure and HLA in healthy donors. TCRdb's table, derived via immunoSEQ multiplex PCR, lists solely in-frame clones and lacks some. The sample shows about 81,000 clones, 77% of them seen only once. Sequenced: PBMCs. These receptors came from a man aged 50 to 60 in good health and CMV-seropositive. CDR3s include the opening cysteine and the closing phenylalanine or tryptophan. The D gene is left open where the match is weak. Expanded clones are given a class, and other clones once, few, many or no size at all.

abundance: -
v_gene: TRBV9
d_gene: -
j_gene: TRBJ1-1
CDR3nt: TGTGCCAGCAGCCAAGATGGGGGGGAGGCTTTCTTT
CDR3aa: CASSQDGGEAFF

abundance: -
v_gene: TRBV11-3
d_gene: TRBD2
j_gene: TRBJ2-2
CDR3nt: TGTGCCAGCAGCTTAGAGTTTCCTAGCGGGAGAGCGAACACCGGGGAGCTGTTTTTT
CDR3aa: CASSLEFPSGRANTGELFF

abundance: few
v_gene: TRBV5-1
d_gene: -
j_gene: TRBJ1-1
CDR3nt: TGCGCCAGCTTAAAGGAGGGGGGGAGCGAAGCTTTCTTT
CDR3aa: CASLKEGGSEAFF

abundance: -
v_gene: TRBV7-9
d_gene: -
j_gene: TRBJ2-7
CDR3nt: TGTGCCAGCAGCTTACCGGTAGCCTACGAGCAGTACTTC
CDR3aa: CASSLPVAYEQYF

abundance: once
v_gene: TRBV29-1
d_gene: -
j_gene: TRBJ1-1
CDR3nt: TGCAGCGTTGGTTGGGGCGGATGGACTGAAGCTTTCTTT
CDR3aa: CSVGWGGWTEAFF

abundance: -
v_gene: TRBV11-2
d_gene: -
j_gene: TRBJ2-2
CDR3nt: TGTGCCAGCAGCTTAGTCGTGCCAGGAATTCCCGGGGAGCTGTTTTTT
CDR3aa: CASSLVVPGIPGELFF

abundance: -
v_gene: TRBV7-3
d_gene: TRBD2
j_gene: TRBJ2-5
CDR3nt: TGTGCCAGCAGCTTAGGGGACTATGGGGAGACCCAGTACTTC
CDR3aa: CASSLGDYGETQYF

abundance: -
v_gene: TRBV29-1
d_gene: TRBD2
j_gene: TRBJ2-7
CDR3nt: TGCAGCGTTGAGACTAGCAGCTCCTACGAGCAGTACTTC
CDR3aa: CSVETSSSYEQYF

abundance: -
v_gene: TRBV29-1
d_gene: TRBD1
j_gene: TRBJ1-4
CDR3nt: TGCAGCGCCACCGGGACAGCCGCAACTAATGAAAAACTGTTTTTT
CDR3aa: CSATGTAATNEKLFF

abundance: -
v_gene: TRBV2
d_gene: TRBD1
j_gene: TRBJ2-7
CDR3nt: TGTGCCAGCAGGGAGTCCGGGACAGGGGACGAGCAGTACTTC
CDR3aa: CASRESGTGDEQYF

abundance: -
v_gene: TRBV2
d_gene: TRBD1
j_gene: TRBJ2-7
CDR3nt: TGTGCCAGGGGACAGAGCTCCTACGAGCAGTACTTC
CDR3aa: CARGQSSYEQYF

abundance: -
v_gene: TRBV19
d_gene: -
j_gene: TRBJ2-3
CDR3nt: TGTGCCACGGAGGGAGCAACAGATACGCAGTATTTT
CDR3aa: CATEGATDTQYF

abundance: -
v_gene: TRBV6-6
d_gene: TRBD2
j_gene: TRBJ2-3
CDR3nt: TGTGCCAGCAGTCCCAGCGGGAGAGCTACAGATACGCAGTATTTT
CDR3aa: CASSPSGRATDTQYF

abundance: -
v_gene: TRBV6-4
d_gene: -
j_gene: TRBJ1-5
CDR3nt: TGTGCCAGCAGTGAGCCATTTGAAAGGGGGAGGGATCAGCCCCAGCATTTT
CDR3aa: CASSEPFERGRDQPQHF

abundance: -
v_gene: TRBV18
d_gene: -
j_gene: TRBJ2-5
CDR3nt: TGTGCCAGCTCACGACAGTCTATACAAGAGACCCAGTACTTC
CDR3aa: CASSRQSIQETQYF

abundance: -
v_gene: TRBV7-9
d_gene: -
j_gene: TRBJ1-3
CDR3nt: TGTGCCAGCAGCTCCTTGAACACCATATATTTT
CDR3aa: CASSSLNTIYF

abundance: -
v_gene: TRBV4-1
d_gene: -
j_gene: TRBJ2-1
CDR3nt: TGCGCCAGCAGCGGCAACCAGGGAAACAATGAGCAGTTCTTC
CDR3aa: CASSGNQGNNEQFF

abundance: -
v_gene: TRBV6-5
d_gene: -
j_gene: TRBJ2-1
CDR3nt: TGTGCCAGCAGTTACCAAACTAGACGGTACAATGAGCAGTTCTTC
CDR3aa: CASSYQTRRYNEQFF

abundance: -
v_gene: TRBV11-3
d_gene: -
j_gene: TRBJ2-5
CDR3nt: TGTGCCAGCAGCTTAGCAGCTAGTGTGGAGACCCAGTACTTC
CDR3aa: CASSLAASVETQYF

abundance: -
v_gene: TRBV9
d_gene: -
j_gene: TRBJ2-1
CDR3nt: TGTGCCAGCAGCGTAGATGGCGGGGCGGGGTCACATGAGCAGTTCTTC
CDR3aa: CASSVDGGAGSHEQFF

abundance: -
v_gene: TRBV5-1
d_gene: TRBD1
j_gene: TRBJ2-7
CDR3nt: TGCGCCAGCAGCTTAGGGACAGTCGGCCGGGGCGAGCAGTACTTC
CDR3aa: CASSLGTVGRGEQYF

abundance: -
v_gene: TRBV11-1
d_gene: TRBD2
j_gene: TRBJ2-1
CDR3nt: TGTGCCAGCAGCTTAGCGGGACTAGCGGGAGGTCAGTTCTTC
CDR3aa: CASSLAGLAGGQFF

abundance: -
v_gene: TRBV2
d_gene: TRBD1
j_gene: TRBJ1-1
CDR3nt: TGTGCCAGCAGTACGACAGGGGACACTGAAGCTTTCTTT
CDR3aa: CASSTTGDTEAFF